This paragraph reports one T cell receptor (beta chain). Its antigen is unidentified. The data belong to a study of Ad26.COV2.S vaccination and SARS-CoV-2 variants. General observations from the study: Vaccine and placebo groups showed comparable non-spike TCR breadth. Vaccinated individuals (as opposed to placebo recipients) had higher spike-specific TCR breadth. Measures of TCR breadth and depth may have fallen short of total T cell responses.

TCRdb keeps only in-frame clones here, not all; method: immunoSEQ multiplex PCR. The sample includes just over 350,000 clones, roughly 94% of them seen just once. The V segment lost 2 bases and the J segment 0 bases; nucleotides outside the gene matches: 4. The CDR3 totals 17 residues. Germline-derived CDR1 and CDR2 are KGHSH and LQKENI. The sample was peripheral blood, taken after recovery from COVID-19. V usage is TRBV18 and J usage is TRBJ2-2; 9 nucleotides line up with TRBD2. This TCR derives from a human donor who had recovered from COVID-19. The CDR3 nucleotides are TGTGCCAGCTCACCATTGGCTAGCGGGACGAACACCGGGGAGCTGTTTTTT. Residues: CASSPLASGTNTGELFF.